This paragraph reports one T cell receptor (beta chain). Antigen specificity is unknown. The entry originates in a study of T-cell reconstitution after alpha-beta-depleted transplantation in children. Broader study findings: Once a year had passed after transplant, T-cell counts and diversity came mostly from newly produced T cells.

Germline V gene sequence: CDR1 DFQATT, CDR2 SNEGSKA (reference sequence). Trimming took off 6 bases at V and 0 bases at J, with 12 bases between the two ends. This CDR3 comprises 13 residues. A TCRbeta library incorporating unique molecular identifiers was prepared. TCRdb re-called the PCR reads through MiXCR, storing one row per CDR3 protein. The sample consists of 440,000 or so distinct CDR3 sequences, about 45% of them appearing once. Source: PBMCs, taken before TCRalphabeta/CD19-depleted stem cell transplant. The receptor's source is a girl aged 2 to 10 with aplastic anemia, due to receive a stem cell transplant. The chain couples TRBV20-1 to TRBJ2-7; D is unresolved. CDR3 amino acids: CSADDVSSYEQYF. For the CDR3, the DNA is TGCAGTGCCGACGACGTGAGCTCCTACGAGCAGTACTTC.